This T cell receptor beta chain was identified during a study of blood T cells in healthy people across ages. The study's findings and limits: Possibly confounding the expanded clonotype changes was the fact that donor CMV status was unknown.

A remark on this clonotype: Antigen specificity is unknown.

Primed by a sample-barcoded 5' primer and a J-beta primer mix, a second PCR proceeded for about 7 to 11 cycles. Every cDNA molecule carried a tag from a template-switch adaptor bearing 12 random nucleotides. TCRdb reprocessed the 5' RACE reads with MiXCR, giving one entry per CDR3 protein. The sample shows approximately 1.5 million distinct CDR3 sequences, roughly 32% of them seen only once. The CDR3 covers 15 residues. CDR1 is SGHAT, CDR2 FQNNGV, per germline. J lost 4 bases, V lost 5 bases, and 7 bases had no gene match. The donors, aged about 6 to 100, were healthy Caucasians from Russia. This TCR was sampled from a woman under 40 in good health. The chain links TRBV11-2 to TRBJ2-2; 7 nucleotides agree with TRBD2. Specimen: blood. CDR3 coding DNA: TGTGCCAGCAGCCTATCGGGGGGACGCACCGGGGAGCTGTTTTTT. It is translated as CASSLSGGRTGELFF.